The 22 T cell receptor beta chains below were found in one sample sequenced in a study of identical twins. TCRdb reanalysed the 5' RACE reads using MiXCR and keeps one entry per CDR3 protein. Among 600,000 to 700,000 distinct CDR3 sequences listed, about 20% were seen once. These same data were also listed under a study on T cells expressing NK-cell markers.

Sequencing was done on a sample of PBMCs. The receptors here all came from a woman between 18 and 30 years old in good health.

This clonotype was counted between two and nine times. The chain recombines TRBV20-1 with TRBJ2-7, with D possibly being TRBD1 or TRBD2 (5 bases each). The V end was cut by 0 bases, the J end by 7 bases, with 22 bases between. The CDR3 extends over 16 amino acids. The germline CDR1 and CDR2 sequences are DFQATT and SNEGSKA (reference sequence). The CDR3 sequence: CSARDPAFGATGEQYF. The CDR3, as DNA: TGCAGTGCTAGAGATCCCGCCTTCGGGGCAACGGGTGAGCAGTACTTC.

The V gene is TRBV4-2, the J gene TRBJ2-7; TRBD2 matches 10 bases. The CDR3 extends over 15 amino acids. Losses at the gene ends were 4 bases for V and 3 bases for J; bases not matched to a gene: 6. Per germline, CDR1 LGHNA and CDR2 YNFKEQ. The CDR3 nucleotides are TGTGCCAGCAGCCTAGGAGCGGGGGGGCTCTACGAGCAGTACTTC. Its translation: CASSLGAGGLYEQYF.

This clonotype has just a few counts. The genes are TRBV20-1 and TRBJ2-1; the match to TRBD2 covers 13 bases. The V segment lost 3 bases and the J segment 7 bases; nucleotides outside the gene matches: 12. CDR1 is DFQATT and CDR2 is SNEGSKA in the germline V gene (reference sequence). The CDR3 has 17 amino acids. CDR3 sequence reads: CSASRQGGTSGKNEQFF. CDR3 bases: TGCAGTGCTAGTCGTCAGGGGGGGACTAGCGGGAAGAATGAGCAGTTCTTC.

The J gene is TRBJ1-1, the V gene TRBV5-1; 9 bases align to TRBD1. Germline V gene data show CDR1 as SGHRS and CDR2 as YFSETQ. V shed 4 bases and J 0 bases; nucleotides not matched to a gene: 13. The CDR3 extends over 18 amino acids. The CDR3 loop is CASSREPTGTGLNTEAFF. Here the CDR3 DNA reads TGCGCCAGCAGCAGGGAACCAACCGGGACAGGGTTGAACACTGAAGCTTTCTTT.

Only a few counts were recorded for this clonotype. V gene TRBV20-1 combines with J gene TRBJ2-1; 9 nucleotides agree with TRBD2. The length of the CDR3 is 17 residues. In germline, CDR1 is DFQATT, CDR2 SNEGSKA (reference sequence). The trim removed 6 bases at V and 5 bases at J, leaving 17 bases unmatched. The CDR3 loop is CSAPWTSESARDNEQFF. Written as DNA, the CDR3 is TGCAGTGCCCCTTGGACTAGCGAGAGTGCCCGGGACAATGAGCAGTTCTTC.

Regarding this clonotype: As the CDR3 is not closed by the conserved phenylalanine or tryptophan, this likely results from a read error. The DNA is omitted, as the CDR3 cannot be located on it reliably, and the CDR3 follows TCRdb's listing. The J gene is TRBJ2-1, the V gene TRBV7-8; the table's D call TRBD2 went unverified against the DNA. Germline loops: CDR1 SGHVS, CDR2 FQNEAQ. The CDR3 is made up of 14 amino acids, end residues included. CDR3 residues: CASSPRESSGSPFL.

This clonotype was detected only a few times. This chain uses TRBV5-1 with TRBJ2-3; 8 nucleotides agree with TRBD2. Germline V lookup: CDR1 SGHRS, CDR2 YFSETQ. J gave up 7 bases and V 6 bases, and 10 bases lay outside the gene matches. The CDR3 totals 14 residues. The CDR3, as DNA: TGCGCCAGCACCAGTACCGGCGGGAGGAATACGCAGTATTTT. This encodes CASTSTGGRNTQYF.

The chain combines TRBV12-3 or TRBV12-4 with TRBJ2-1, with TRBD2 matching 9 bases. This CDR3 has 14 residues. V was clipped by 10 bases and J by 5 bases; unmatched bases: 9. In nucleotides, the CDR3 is TGTGCCACCCTTGGACTAGCGCCCAACAATGAGCAGTTCTTC. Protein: CATLGLAPNNEQFF.

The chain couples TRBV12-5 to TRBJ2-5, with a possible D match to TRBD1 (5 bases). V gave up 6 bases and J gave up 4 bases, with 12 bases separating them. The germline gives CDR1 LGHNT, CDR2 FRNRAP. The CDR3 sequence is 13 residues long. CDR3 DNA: TGTGCTAGTGGGGCATGGGGCGGAGAGACCCAGTACTTC. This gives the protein CASGAWGGETQYF.

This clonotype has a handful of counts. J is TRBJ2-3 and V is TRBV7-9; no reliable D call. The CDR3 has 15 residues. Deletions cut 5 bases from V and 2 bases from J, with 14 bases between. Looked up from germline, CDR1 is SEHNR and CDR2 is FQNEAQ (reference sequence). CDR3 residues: CASSRWTDYTDTQYF. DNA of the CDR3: TGTGCCAGCAGCCGCTGGACGGATTACACAGATACGCAGTATTTT.

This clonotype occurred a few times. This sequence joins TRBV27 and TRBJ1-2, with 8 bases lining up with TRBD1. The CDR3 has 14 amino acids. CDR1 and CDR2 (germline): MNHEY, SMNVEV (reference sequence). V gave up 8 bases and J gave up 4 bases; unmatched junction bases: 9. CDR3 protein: CASRRTGLGYGYTF. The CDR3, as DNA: TGTGCCAGCCGGAGGACAGGGCTGGGCTATGGCTACACCTTC.

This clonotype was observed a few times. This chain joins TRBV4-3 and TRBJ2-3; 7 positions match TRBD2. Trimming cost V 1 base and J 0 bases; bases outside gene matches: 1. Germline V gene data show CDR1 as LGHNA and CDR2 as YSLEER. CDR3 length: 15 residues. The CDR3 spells CASSQGLASTDTQYF. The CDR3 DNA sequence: TGCGCCAGCAGCCAAGGACTAGCTAGCACAGATACGCAGTATTTT.

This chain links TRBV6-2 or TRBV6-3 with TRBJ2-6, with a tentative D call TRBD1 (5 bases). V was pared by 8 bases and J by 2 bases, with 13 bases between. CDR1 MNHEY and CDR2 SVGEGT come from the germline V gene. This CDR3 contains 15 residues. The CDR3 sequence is CASFTRRAGANVLTF. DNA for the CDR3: TGTGCCAGCTTTACCCGCAGGGCTGGGGCCAACGTCCTGACTTTC.

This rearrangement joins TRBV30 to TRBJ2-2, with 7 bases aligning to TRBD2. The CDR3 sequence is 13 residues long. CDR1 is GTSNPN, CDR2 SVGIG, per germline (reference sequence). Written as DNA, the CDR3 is TGTGCGGGGGGGGTGGCGAACACCGGGGAGCTGTTTTTT. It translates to CAGGVANTGELFF.

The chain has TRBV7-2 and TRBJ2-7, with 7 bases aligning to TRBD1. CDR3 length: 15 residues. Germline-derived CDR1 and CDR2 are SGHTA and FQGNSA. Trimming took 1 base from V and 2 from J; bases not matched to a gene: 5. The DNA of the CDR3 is TGTGCCAGCAGCTTAGGTCTAGGGGGCACCTACGAGCAGTACTTC. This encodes CASSLGLGGTYEQYF. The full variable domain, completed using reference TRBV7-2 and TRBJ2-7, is GAGVSQSPSNKVTEKGKDVELRCDPISGHTALYWYRQSLGQGLEFLIYFQGNSAPDKSGLPSDRFSAERTGGSVSTLTIQRTQQEDSAVYLCASSLGLGGTYEQYFGPGTRLTVT.

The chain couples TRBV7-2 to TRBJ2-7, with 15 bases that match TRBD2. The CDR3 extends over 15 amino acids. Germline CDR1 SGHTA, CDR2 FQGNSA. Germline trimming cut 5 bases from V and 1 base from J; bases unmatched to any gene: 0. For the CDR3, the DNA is TGTGCCAGCAGCGGGACTAGCGGGAGGTCCTACGAGCAGTACTTC. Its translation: CASSGTSGRSYEQYF.

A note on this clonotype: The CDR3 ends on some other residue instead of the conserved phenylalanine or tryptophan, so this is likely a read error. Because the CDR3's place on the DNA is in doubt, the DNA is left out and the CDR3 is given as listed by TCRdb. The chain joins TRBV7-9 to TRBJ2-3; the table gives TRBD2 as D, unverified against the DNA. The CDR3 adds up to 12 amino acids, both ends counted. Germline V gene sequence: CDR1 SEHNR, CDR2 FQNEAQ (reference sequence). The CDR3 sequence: CASSSPGLVLVV.

CDR3 nucleotide sequence: TGTGCCAGCAACATAGCGGCTTTCTCCTACAATGAGCAGTTCTTC. Its protein product is CASNIAAFSYNEQFF. The V call is TRBV6-2 or TRBV6-3, the J call TRBJ2-1, with D possibly being TRBD2 (6 bases). The CDR3 sequence is 15 residues long. The ends were cut back, 7 bases at V and 0 bases at J, with 13 bases in the middle. Per the germline V gene, CDR1 is MNHEY and CDR2 is SVGEGT.

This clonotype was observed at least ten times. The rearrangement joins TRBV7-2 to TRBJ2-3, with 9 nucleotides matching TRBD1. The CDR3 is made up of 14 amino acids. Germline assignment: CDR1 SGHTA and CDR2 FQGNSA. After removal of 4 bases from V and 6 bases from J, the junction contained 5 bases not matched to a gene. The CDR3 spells CASSSTGGADTQYF. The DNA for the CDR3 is TGTGCCAGCAGCTCTACAGGGGGCGCCGATACGCAGTATTTT.

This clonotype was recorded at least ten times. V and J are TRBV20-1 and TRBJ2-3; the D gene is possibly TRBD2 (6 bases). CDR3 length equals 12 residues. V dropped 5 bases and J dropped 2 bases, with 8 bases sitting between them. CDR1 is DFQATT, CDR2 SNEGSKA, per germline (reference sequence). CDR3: CSAQRATDTQYF. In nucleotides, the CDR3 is TGCAGTGCTCAGCGGGCCACAGATACGCAGTATTTT.

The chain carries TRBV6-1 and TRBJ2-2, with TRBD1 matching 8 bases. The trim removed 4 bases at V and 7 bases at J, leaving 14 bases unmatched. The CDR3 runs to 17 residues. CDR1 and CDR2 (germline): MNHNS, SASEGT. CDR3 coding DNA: TGTGCCAGCAGTGTGGACAGGGAGCGAGTTTCGGGCGGGGAGCTGTTTTTT. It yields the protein CASSVDRERVSGGELFF.

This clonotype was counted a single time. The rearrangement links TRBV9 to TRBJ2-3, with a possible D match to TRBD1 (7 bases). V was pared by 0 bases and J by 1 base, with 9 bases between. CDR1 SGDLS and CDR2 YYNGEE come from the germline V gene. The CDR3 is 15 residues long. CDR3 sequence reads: CASSVAGGRTDTQYF. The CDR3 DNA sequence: TGTGCCAGCAGCGTAGCAGGGGGGCGCACAGATACGCAGTATTTT.